The clone carrying this TCR beta chain has just one count. Its specificity is not known. These data belong to a study of T cell responses to AZD1222 COVID-19 vaccine. Study results and caveats: Most donors were white British and more were female, and clonal diversity was possibly underestimated. Nearly half of the spike-specific TCRs reportedly recognize variant regions that carry no mutations. All repertoire sampling was performed exclusively after the peak T cell response. Among those given AZD1222, only five or six were seropositive at baseline.

Sequenced by immunoSEQ multiplex PCR; TCRdb stores in-frame clones only, minus some. The sample lists 150,000 to 250,000 clones; over 85% were seen once. Per germline, CDR1 SNHLY and CDR2 FYNNEI. V was trimmed by 4 bases and J by 0 bases, leaving 15 bases between them. This CDR3 region has 16 residues. Sequenced here: peripheral blood, sampled 28 days after the second AZD1222 dose. The V and J genes are TRBV2 and TRBJ1-2; a weak D match, TRBD1 (6 bases). This sequence was found in an adult who received the AZD1222 COVID-19 vaccine. The chain's CDR3 is CASSVGGALANYGYTF. DNA for the CDR3: TGTGCCAGCAGTGTCGGGGGGGCTTTGGCTAACTATGGCTACACCTTC.